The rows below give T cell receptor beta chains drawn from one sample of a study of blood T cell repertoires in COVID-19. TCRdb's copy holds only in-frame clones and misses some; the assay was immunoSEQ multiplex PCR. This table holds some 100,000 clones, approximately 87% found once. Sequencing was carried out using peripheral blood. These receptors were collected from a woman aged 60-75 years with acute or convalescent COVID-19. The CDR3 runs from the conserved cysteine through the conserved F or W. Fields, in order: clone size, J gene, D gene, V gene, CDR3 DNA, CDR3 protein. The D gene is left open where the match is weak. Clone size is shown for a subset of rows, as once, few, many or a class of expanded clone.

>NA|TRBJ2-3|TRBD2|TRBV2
TGTGCCAAGGGATCGGGACTAGACGTGGTCGAGGCGCAGTATTTT
CAKGSGLDVVEAQYF
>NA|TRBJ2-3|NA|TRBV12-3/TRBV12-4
TGTGCCAGCAATTCCATCACAGATACGCAGTATTTT
CASNSITDTQYF
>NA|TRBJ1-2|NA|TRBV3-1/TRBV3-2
TGTGCCAGCAGCCAAGGGGGAGTCTATGGCTACACCTTC
CASSQGGVYGYTF
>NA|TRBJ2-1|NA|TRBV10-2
TGCGCCAGCAGCCGACTAAAAGAGGACAATGAGCAGTTCTTC
CASSRLKEDNEQFF
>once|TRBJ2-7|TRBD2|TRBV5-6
TGTGCCAGCAGCTTGAGGGGACTAGCCCCCGAGCAGTACTTC
CASSLRGLAPEQYF
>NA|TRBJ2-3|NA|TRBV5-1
TGCGCCAGCAGCTTGGTGGCCAACCGATTTTTAGATACGCAGTATTTT
CASSLVANRFLDTQYF
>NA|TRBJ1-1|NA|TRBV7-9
TGTGCCAGCAGGCCCCCGGGTTTCACTGAAGCTTTCTTT
CASRPPGFTEAFF
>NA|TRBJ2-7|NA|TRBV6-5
TGTGCCCGAGCGGGGACACTCTCCTACGAGCAGTACTTC
CARAGTLSYEQYF
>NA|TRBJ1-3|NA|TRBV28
TGTGCCAGCAGTTTAGGGACACTGAGCTCTGGAAACACCATATATTTT
CASSLGTLSSGNTIYF
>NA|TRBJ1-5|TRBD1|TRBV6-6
TGTGCCAGCAGTCAACCTCAGGGGGTTCAGCCCCAGCATTTT
CASSQPQGVQPQHF
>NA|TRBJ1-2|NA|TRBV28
TGTGCCAGCAGTCAAACAGCCTCCGGGAGGGGCTATGGCTACACCTTC
CASSQTASGRGYGYTF
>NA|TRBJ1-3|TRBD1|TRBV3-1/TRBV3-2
TGTGCCAGCAGCCTAACCGACAGGGGCACAAACACCATATATTTT
CASSLTDRGTNTIYF
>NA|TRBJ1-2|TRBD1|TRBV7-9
TGTGCCAGCAGCCAGGACAGGGGACTGGGTGGCTACACCTTC
CASSQDRGLGGYTF
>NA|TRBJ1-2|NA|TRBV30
TGTGCCTCCACACAAGGACGGGAGAGTAGGGGCTACACCTTC
CASTQGRESRGYTF
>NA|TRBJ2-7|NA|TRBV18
TGTGCCAGCTCACCGAACGGCTACGAGCAGTACTTC
CASSPNGYEQYF
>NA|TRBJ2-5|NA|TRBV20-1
TGCAGTGCCAGTGGGGTTAGCGGTAAGATCCAAGAGACCCAGTACTTC
CSASGVSGKIQETQYF
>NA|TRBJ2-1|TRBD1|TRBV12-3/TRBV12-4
TGTGCCAGCAGTGCGGGACAGGGCAATGAGCAGTTCTTC
CASSAGQGNEQFF
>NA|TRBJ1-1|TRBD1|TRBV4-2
TGTGCCAGCAGCCCGGGACAGAGGAACACTGAAGCTTTCTTT
CASSPGQRNTEAFF
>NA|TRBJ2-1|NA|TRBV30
TGTGCCTGGAGTGTACCCCTAGCTTTTCGCAATGAGCAGTTCTTC
CAWSVPLAFRNEQFF
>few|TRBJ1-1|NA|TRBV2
TGTGCCAGCAGTGAAGGCGGATACACTGAAGCTTTCTTT
CASSEGGYTEAFF
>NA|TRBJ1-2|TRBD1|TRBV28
TGTGCCAGCAGCCCAGGACAGGGGGGTGGCTACACCTTC
CASSPGQGGGYTF
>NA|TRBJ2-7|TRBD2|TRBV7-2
TGTGCCAGCAGCCTCACTAGCGGAAATACCTACGAGCAGTACTTC
CASSLTSGNTYEQYF
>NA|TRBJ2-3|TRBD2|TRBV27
TGTGCCAGCAGTTTTGGGGGACTAGCGGAGAGAGATACGCAGTATTTT
CASSFGGLAERDTQYF
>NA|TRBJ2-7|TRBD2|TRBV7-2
TGTGCCAGCAGCTCCTACAAGGGAGGGGCCTACGAGCAGTACTTC
CASSSYKGGAYEQYF
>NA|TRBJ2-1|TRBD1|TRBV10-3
TGTGCCATCAGCCCACAGGGGCTCCTCGATGAGCAGTTCTTC
CAISPQGLLDEQFF
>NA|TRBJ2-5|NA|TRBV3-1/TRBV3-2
TGTGCCAGCAGCCAAGGGCGGGAACGGGCGGCCCAGTACTTC
CASSQGRERAAQYF
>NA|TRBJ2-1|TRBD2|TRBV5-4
TGTGCCAGCAGCTTGGAGCCTAGCGGGGAATACAATGAGCAGTTCTTC
CASSLEPSGEYNEQFF
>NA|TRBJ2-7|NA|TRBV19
TGTGCCACCGCCGAGGGCGCCGGCTCCTACGAGCAGTACTTC
CATAEGAGSYEQYF
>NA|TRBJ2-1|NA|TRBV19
TGTGCCAGTAGTATAGGGAGCTCCTACAATGAGCAGTTCTTC
CASSIGSSYNEQFF
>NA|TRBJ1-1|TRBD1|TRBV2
TGTGCCAGCAGTCGCAGGACAGGGTGGGACACTGAAGCTTTCTTT
CASSRRTGWDTEAFF
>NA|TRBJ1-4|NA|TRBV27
TGTGCCAGCAGTTTATTTGCAGGTCCTAATGAAAAACTGTTTTTT
CASSLFAGPNEKLFF
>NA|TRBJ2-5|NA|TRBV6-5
TGTGCCAGCAGTCCCTCGCAGGGGTTAGGGACCCAGTACTTC
CASSPSQGLGTQYF
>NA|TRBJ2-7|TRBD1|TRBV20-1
TGCAGTGCTAGTTTGGGGACAGTAACCTACGAGCAGTACTTC
CSASLGTVTYEQYF
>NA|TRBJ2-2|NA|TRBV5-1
TGCGCCAGCAGCACCCTTGGGGAGGCCGGGGAGCTGTTTTTT
CASSTLGEAGELFF
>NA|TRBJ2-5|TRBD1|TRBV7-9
TGTGCCAGCAGCACCTCGACAGGGATCGAGACCCAGTACTTC
CASSTSTGIETQYF
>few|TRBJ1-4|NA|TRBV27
TGTGCCAGTTCCCTTATATCTAATGAAAAACTGTTTTTT
CASSLISNEKLFF
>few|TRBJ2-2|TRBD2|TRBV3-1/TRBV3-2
TGTGCCAGCCACAATGCGGGGGACACCGGGGAGCTGTTTTTT
CASHNAGDTGELFF
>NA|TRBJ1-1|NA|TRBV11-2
TGTGCCAGCAGCTTAGACAGGACTGAAGCTTTCTTT
CASSLDRTEAFF
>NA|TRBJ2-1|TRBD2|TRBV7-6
TGTGCCAGCACCCCCCGCGCGGGAGAACTGGTGAATGAGCAGTTCTTC
CASTPRAGELVNEQFF
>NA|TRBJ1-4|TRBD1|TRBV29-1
TGCAGCGTTGGACAGGGGAGGGAAGAAAAACTGTTTTTT
CSVGQGREEKLFF
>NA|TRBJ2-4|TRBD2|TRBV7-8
TGTGCCAGCAGCCGATCGACTAGCGGGCAGTACTTC
CASSRSTSGQYF
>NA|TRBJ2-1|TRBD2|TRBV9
TGTGCCAGCAGCTTACGGACTAGCAGCAATGAGCAGTTCTTC
CASSLRTSSNEQFF
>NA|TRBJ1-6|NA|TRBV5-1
TGCGCCAGCAGCCCGGAGGGCAGGGAAGGATCACCCCTCCACTTT
CASSPEGREGSPLHF